The clone carrying this TCR beta chain was detected only once. The sample originates from a study of OX40 agonist ivuxolimab in advanced cancers. On the study more broadly: In three patients, partial responses were observed, one with hepatocellular carcinoma and two with cutaneous melanoma.

TCRdb's copy holds only in-frame clones and misses some; the assay was immunoSEQ multiplex PCR. The table lists almost 50,000 clones, 75% to 90% of them singletons, with just over 50% in the top ten. Patients were excluded for autoimmune disease history or systemic immunosuppression. The ends lost 0 bases at V and 3 bases at J; junction bases unmatched: 7. This CDR3 comprises 16 residues. CDR1 and CDR2 from the germline V gene are LGHNA and YSLEER. The V gene is TRBV4-3, the J gene TRBJ2-7, with 8 bases aligning to TRBD2. This receptor was obtained from an adult with an advanced solid tumor such as melanoma, head and neck, liver or kidney cancer. Specimen: CD4+ or CD8+ T cells sorted from blood, collected in a trial of the OX40 agonist ivuxolimab. The CDR3 region is CASSQDWPSGGYEQYF. In nucleotides, the CDR3 is TGCGCCAGCAGCCAAGATTGGCCCAGCGGGGGCTACGAGCAGTACTTC.